These 12 T cell receptor beta chains share one sample of origin, sequenced in a study of T cell responses to AZD1222 COVID-19 vaccine. TCRdb's table, derived via immunoSEQ multiplex PCR, lists solely in-frame clones and lacks some. There are more than 95,000 clones in the sample; roughly 88% occur only once, and around 4.8% lies in the top ten. The specimen was peripheral blood, collected on day 0 of AZD1222 vaccination. The origin of the receptors is an adult in good health.

This clone has just one count. Germline and junction disagree at one end, which may indicate a read error. The chain has TRBV6-6 and TRBJ1-5; 9 bases agree with TRBD1. In germline, CDR1 is MNHNY, CDR2 SVGAGI (reference sequence). The CDR3 has 14 residues. The CDR3 reads CASSYSGDRAPPNF. The DNA of the CDR3 is TGTGCCAGCAGTTACTCGGGGGACAGGGCCCCTCCGAATTTT.

This clone has a single count. The chain links TRBV7-9 to TRBJ2-2; D unclear. This CDR3 contains 16 residues. Germline V lookup: CDR1 SEHNR, CDR2 FQNEAQ (reference sequence). Trimming removed 5 bases at V and 4 bases at J, with 17 bases between. CDR3 region: CASSHQPGHTTGELFF. CDR3 bases: TGTGCCAGCAGCCATCAGCCGGGCCATACCACCGGGGAGCTGTTTTTT.

The chain is built from TRBV6-5 and TRBJ2-1, with TRBD2 matching 11 bases. The CDR3 length is 15 residues. Germline V CDR1 and CDR2: MNHEY, SVGAGI. V shed 7 bases and J 4 bases; nucleotides not matched to a gene: 6. CDR3 sequence: CASITGTSGYNEQFF. As DNA, the CDR3 is TGTGCCAGCATCACCGGGACTAGCGGATACAATGAGCAGTTCTTC.

Here the CDR3 DNA reads TGCGCCAGCAGCACAACGGACAGGGCAACTAATGAAAAACTGTTTTTT. The encoded protein is CASSTTDRATNEKLFF. The chain combines TRBV4-1 with TRBJ1-4, with 8 bases fitting TRBD1. Germline-derived CDR1 and CDR2 are MGHRA and YSYEKL. Trimming at V came to 5 bases and at J to 0 bases, leaving 5 bases not matched to a gene. The CDR3 consists of 16 residues.

The chain links TRBV6-2 or TRBV6-3 to TRBJ2-2, with 10 bases that match TRBD1. Looked up from germline, CDR1 is MNHEY and CDR2 is SVGEGT. The CDR3 loop spans 16 amino acids. V gave up 2 bases and J gave up 5 bases; unmatched junction bases: 5. CDR3 sequence: CASSYAGQGITGELFF. CDR3 in DNA: TGTGCCAGCAGTTACGCGGGACAGGGGATTACCGGGGAGCTGTTTTTT.

The genes are TRBV5-4 and TRBJ2-3; D possibly corresponds to TRBD2 (7 bases). The CDR3 is 17 residues long. Trimming left V 3 bases short and J 6 bases short, with 23 bases between. Germline values: CDR1 SGHNT, CDR2 YYREEE (reference sequence). The CDR3 bases are TGTGCCAGCAGCTCGCGGGGGCGGCTAGCGGTTGTGGATACGCAGTATTTT. It codes for CASSSRGRLAVVDTQYF.

V usage is TRBV2 and J usage is TRBJ1-2; no reliable D call. Germline CDR1 reads SNHLY; CDR2 reads FYNNEI. This CDR3 contains 10 residues. The V end was cut by 4 bases, the J end by 5 bases, with 2 bases between. CDR3 sequence reads: CASSGYGYTF. The CDR3 nucleotides read TGTGCCAGCAGTGGGTATGGCTACACCTTC.

This clone occurred once. The V call is TRBV2, the J call TRBJ1-5, with TRBD1 identical over 8 bases. The CDR3 is 14 amino acids. Germline V gene sequence: CDR1 SNHLY, CDR2 FYNNEI. V shed 6 bases and J 4 bases; nucleotides not matched to a gene: 5. The CDR3 DNA reads TGTGCCAGCAGGGATGACAGGGGAAATCAGCCCCAGCATTTT. Protein sequence: CASRDDRGNQPQHF.

In this sample, this clone turned up once. The V call is TRBV23-1, the J call TRBJ1-2; tentatively, D is TRBD1 (5 bases). TRBV23-1 is annotated as an ORF whose role is uncertain. Deletions cut 7 bases from V and 0 bases from J, with 18 bases between. The CDR3 length is 16 residues. The CDR3 spells CASTQGSALANYGYTF. CDR3 DNA: TGCGCCAGCACCCAGGGCAGTGCTCTAGCTAACTATGGCTACACCTTC.

The rearrangement joins TRBV7-9 to TRBJ1-4, with 10 nucleotides matching TRBD1. J lost 4 bases, V lost 3 bases, and 2 bases had no gene match. In germline, CDR1 is SEHNR, CDR2 FQNEAQ (reference sequence). The CDR3 is 15 amino acids. The CDR3 protein is CASSFGQGDNEKLFF. Written as DNA, the CDR3 is TGTGCCAGCAGCTTTGGACAGGGGGATAATGAAAAACTGTTTTTT.

This chain uses TRBV12-3 or TRBV12-4 with TRBJ2-7; tentative D call: TRBD1 (5 bases). Between the trimmed V and J ends, which lost 5 bases and 3 bases, there was a span of 11 bases. This CDR3 has 13 amino acids. CDR3 nucleotides: TGTGCCAGCAGTCATGACAGCCTCTACGAGCAGTACTTC. Its protein product is CASSHDSLYEQYF.

V is TRBV10-3 and J is TRBJ2-3, with 15 bases lining up with TRBD2. The J segment lost 2 bases and the V segment lost 4 bases, leaving 7 bases of the junction unmatched. From germline, CDR1 is ENHRY and CDR2 SYGVKD. The CDR3 consists of 18 residues. CDR3 bases: TGTGCCATCAGTGGCGGACTAGCGGGGGGGCACCTCACAGATACGCAGTATTTT. It specifies CAISGGLAGGHLTDTQYF.